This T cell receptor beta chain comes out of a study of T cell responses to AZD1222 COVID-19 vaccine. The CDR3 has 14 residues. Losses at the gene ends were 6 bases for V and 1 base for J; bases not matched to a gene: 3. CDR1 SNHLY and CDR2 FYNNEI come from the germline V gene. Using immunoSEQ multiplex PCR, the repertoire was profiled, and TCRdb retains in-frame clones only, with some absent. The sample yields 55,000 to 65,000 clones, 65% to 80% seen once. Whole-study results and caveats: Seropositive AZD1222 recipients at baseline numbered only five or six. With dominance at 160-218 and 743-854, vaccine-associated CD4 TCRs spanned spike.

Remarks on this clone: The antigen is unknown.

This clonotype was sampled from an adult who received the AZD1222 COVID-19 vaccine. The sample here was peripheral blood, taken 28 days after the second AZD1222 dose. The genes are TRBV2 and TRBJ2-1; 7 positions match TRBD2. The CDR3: CASRVAGSYNEQFF. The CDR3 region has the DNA TGTGCCAGCAGGGTAGCGGGTTCCTACAATGAGCAGTTCTTC.